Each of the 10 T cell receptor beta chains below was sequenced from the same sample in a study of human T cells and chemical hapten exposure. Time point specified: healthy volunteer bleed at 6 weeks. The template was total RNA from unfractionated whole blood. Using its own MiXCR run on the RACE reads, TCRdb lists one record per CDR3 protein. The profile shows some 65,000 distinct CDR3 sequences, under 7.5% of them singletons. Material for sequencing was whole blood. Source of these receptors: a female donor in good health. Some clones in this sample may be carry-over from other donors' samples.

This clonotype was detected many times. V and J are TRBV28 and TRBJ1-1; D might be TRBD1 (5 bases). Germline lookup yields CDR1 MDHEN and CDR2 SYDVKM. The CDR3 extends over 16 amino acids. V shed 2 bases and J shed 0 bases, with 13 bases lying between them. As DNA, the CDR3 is TGTGCCAGCAGTTTAACGGGACGGAACATGAACACTGAAGCTTTCTTT. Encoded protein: CASSLTGRNMNTEAFF.

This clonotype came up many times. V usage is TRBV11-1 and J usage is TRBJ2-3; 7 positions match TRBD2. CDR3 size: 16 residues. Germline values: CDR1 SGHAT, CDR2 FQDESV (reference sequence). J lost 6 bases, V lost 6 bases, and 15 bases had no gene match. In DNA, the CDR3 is TGTGCCAGCAGTCACTCAAAAGCGGGATCATCGGATACGCAGTATTTT. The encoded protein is CASSHSKAGSSDTQYF.

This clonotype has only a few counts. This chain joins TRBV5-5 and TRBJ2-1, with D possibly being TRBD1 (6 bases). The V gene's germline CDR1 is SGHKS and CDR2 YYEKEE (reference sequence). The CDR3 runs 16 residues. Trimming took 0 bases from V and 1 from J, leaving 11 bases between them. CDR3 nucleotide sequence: TGTGCCAGCAGCTTGGATCAGGGGTTATCCTACAATGAGCAGTTCTTC. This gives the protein CASSLDQGLSYNEQFF.

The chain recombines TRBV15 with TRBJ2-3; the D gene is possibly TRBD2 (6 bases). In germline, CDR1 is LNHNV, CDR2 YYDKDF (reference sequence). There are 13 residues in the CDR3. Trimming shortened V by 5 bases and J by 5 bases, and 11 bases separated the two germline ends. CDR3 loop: CATSSREEDTQYF. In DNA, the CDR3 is TGTGCCACCAGCTCCAGGGAGGAAGATACGCAGTATTTT.

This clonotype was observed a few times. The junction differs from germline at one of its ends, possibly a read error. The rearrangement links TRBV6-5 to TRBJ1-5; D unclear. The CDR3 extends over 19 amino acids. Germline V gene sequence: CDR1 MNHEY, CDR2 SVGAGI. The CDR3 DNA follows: TGTGCCAGCAGTTACTCGTGGCGGGGTAACCGGGCCCGTCATCAGCCCCAGAATTTT. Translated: CASSYSWRGNRARHQPQNF.

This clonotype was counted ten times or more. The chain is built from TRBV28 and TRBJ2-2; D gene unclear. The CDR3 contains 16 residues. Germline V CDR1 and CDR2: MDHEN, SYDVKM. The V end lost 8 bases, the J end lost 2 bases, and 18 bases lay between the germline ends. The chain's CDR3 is CASEDRVNSNTGELFF. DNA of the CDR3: TGTGCCAGCGAGGATAGGGTAAATTCAAACACCGGGGAGCTGTTTTTT.

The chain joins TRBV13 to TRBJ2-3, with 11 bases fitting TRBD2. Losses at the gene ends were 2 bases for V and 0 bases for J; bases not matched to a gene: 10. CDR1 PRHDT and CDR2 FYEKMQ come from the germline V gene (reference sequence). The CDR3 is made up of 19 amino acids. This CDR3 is CASSLLGVGTSGSTDTQYF. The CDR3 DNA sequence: TGTGCCAGCAGCTTATTGGGTGTGGGGACTAGCGGAAGCACAGATACGCAGTATTTT.

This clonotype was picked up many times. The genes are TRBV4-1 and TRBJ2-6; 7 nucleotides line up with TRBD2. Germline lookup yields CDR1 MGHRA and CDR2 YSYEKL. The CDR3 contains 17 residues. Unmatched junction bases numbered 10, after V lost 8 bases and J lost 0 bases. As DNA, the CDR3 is TGCGCCAGCGTCCCGCGGGGGTTGAGCTCTGGGGCCAACGTCCTGACTTTC. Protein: CASVPRGLSSGANVLTF.

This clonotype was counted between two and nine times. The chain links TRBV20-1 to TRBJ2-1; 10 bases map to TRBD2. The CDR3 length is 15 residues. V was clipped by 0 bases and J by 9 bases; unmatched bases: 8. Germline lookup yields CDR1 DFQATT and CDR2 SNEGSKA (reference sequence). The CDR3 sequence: CSARDAGAGGREQFF. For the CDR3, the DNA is TGCAGTGCTAGAGATGCGGGAGCGGGAGGGCGTGAGCAGTTCTTC.

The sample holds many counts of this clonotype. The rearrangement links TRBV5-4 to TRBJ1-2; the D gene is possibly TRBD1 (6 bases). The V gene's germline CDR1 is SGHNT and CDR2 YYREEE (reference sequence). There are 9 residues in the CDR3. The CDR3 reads CDRDYGYTF. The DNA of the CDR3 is TGTGACAGGGACTATGGCTACACCTTC. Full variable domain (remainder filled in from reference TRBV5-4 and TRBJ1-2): ETGVTQSPTHLIKTRGQQVTLRCSSQSGHNTVSWYQQALGQGPQFIFQYYREEENGRGNFPPRFSGLQFPNYSSELNVNALELDDSALYLCDRDYGYTFGSGTRLTVV.